A single sample is the source of the 12 T cell receptor beta chains below, sequenced in a study of cytotoxic CD8 clonotypes in ibrutinib-treated CLL. Some clones are missing from TCRdb's copy, which holds only in-frame ones; the method was immunoSEQ multiplex PCR. This table has fewer than 30,000 clones, just under 70% appearing once. The source was PBMCs, collected after 24 months of ibrutinib treatment. All receptors derive from a human donor with chronic lymphocytic leukemia.

The genes are TRBV9 and TRBJ2-7; TRBD2 matches at 7 bases. V gave up 0 bases and J gave up 3 bases; unmatched junction bases: 9. The germline V gene has CDR1 SGDLS and CDR2 YYNGEE. The CDR3 is 16 residues long. CDR3 nucleotides: TGTGCCAGCAGCGTAGGTTTCGGGGGGATTCTCTACGAGCAGTACTTC. Protein sequence: CASSVGFGGILYEQYF. Looking up the rest from reference TRBV9 and TRBJ2-7 gives the full variable domain: DSGVTQTPKHLITATGQRVTLRCSPRSGDLSVYWYQQSLDQGLQFLIQYYNGEERAKGNILERFSAQQFPDLHSELNLSSLELGDSALYFCASSVGFGGILYEQYFGPGTRLTVT.

This clone was seen only a few times. The rearrangement links TRBV11-3 to TRBJ2-2; D is perhaps TRBD2 (5 bases). This CDR3 region has 13 residues. Trimming removed 5 bases at V and 1 base at J, with 5 bases between. CDR1 SGHNT and CDR2 YENEEA come from the germline V gene. CDR3: CASSRGNTGELFF. DNA for the CDR3: TGTGCCAGCAGCCGGGGGAACACCGGGGAGCTGTTTTTT.

This rearrangement joins TRBV4-2 to TRBJ2-7; D gene uncertain. The CDR3 loop spans 16 amino acids. V lost 0 bases and J lost 6, with 18 bases in between. The V gene's germline CDR1 is LGHNA and CDR2 YNFKEQ. CDR3 amino acids: CASSQDGDLPSVEQYF. DNA of the CDR3: TGTGCCAGCAGCCAAGATGGGGATCTCCCCTCAGTCGAGCAGTACTTC.

This clone was detected a few times. V is TRBV6-6 and J is TRBJ2-3; 9 bases are shared with TRBD2. Per germline, CDR1 MNHNY and CDR2 SVGAGI (reference sequence). The CDR3 contains 14 residues. V lost 11 bases and J lost 3; bases outside the gene matches: 9. The CDR3 DNA is TGTGCCGGAAGAAATAGCGGGGGAACAGATACGCAGTATTTT. It yields the protein CAGRNSGGTDTQYF.

This clone counts as medium-sized. V usage is TRBV19 and J usage is TRBJ1-5; no definite D call. Germline V gene lookup returns CDR1 LNHDA and CDR2 SQIVND (reference sequence). V shed 8 bases and J shed 6 bases, with 11 bases lying between them. This CDR3 contains 12 residues. The DNA of the CDR3 is TGTGCCAGTGGAAGGGAGGGTCAGCCCCAGCATTTT. This sequence encodes CASGREGQPQHF.

This sequence joins TRBV10-3 and TRBJ2-1; 8 bases are shared with TRBD1. Unmatched junction bases numbered 7, after V lost 6 bases and J lost 0 bases. The CDR3 is made up of 16 amino acids. The germline V gene encodes CDR1 ENHRY and CDR2 SYGVKD. The CDR3 DNA reads as TGTGCCATCAGCGCCCGGGACAGGAGCTCCTACAATGAGCAGTTCTTC. It translates to CAISARDRSSYNEQFF.

V is TRBV5-1 and J is TRBJ1-3; no firm D call. Germline values: CDR1 SGHRS, CDR2 YFSETQ. The V end was cut by 0 bases, the J end by 0 bases, with 16 bases between. The CDR3 length is 18 residues. CDR3 residues: CASSLALQPTSSGNTIYF. The DNA of the CDR3 is TGCGCCAGCAGCTTGGCCCTACAGCCGACCAGCTCTGGAAACACCATATATTTT.

The chain combines TRBV10-2 with TRBJ2-3; D might be TRBD2 (6 bases). Deletions cut 1 base from V and 4 bases from J, with 15 bases between. This CDR3 spans 16 amino acids. The germline V gene has CDR1 WSHSY and CDR2 SAAADI. The CDR3 here is CASSEFGGVSPDTQYF. Written as DNA, the CDR3 is TGCGCCAGCAGTGAGTTCGGGGGTGTGTCCCCAGATACGCAGTATTTT.

This clone was counted between two and nine times. The V call is TRBV6-6, the J call TRBJ2-7; TRBD2 might be the D (5 bases). Germline assignment: CDR1 MNHNY and CDR2 SVGAGI (reference sequence). V gave up 1 base and J gave up 2 bases, with 12 bases separating them. The CDR3 has 15 residues. CDR3 in DNA: TGTGCCAGCAGTTACTATGGGGAGACGACCTACGAGCAGTACTTC. Translation gives CASSYYGETTYEQYF.

A few counts support this clone. The chain carries TRBV4-1 and TRBJ1-6, with 8 bases fitting TRBD1. With V trimmed by 3 bases and J by 7 bases, 5 bases remained unmatched. CDR1 and CDR2 from the germline V gene are MGHRA and YSYEKL. This CDR3 has 15 amino acids. CDR3 sequence: CASSHGQGRNSPLHF. The CDR3 DNA follows: TGCGCCAGCAGCCACGGACAGGGAAGGAATTCACCCCTCCACTTT.

V gene TRBV5-6 combines with J gene TRBJ2-2; D remains unclear. The ends were cut back, 0 bases at V and 5 bases at J, with 8 bases in the middle. Germline V gene data show CDR1 as SGHDT and CDR2 as YYEEEE. The CDR3 is made up of 14 amino acids. The CDR3: CASSLAMGTGELFF. In nucleotides, the CDR3 is TGTGCCAGCAGCTTGGCCATGGGGACCGGGGAGCTGTTTTTT.

With respect to this clone: This may stem from a read error, because a much larger clone lies one nucleotide away. This chain uses TRBV2 with TRBJ1-1; no clear D. This CDR3 has 16 amino acids. Germline V gene lookup returns CDR1 SNHLY and CDR2 FYNNEI. The V and J ends lost 6 bases and 0 bases respectively, with 17 bases between them. CDR3 nucleotide sequence: TGTGCCAGCAGGGGAAATTTAGGGAAAATGAACACTGAAGCTTTCTTT. It yields the protein CASRGNLGKMNTEAFF.